This T cell receptor beta chain came from a study of naive and memory T cell subsets. The study's findings and limits: Naive repertoires, especially CD8, held a few larger clonotypes, possibly memory cells re-expressing CD45RA. Diversity fell and Gini index rose from naive through CM, EM, EMRA.

Germline V CDR1 and CDR2: MDHEN, SYDVKM. This CDR3 spans 16 amino acids. Trimming at V came to 6 bases and at J to 4 bases, leaving 9 bases not matched to a gene. An equimolar mix of two oligonucleotides served as the beta constant-region primer for TRBC1 and TRBC2. Nested alpha and beta constant-region primers with the SP2 primer drove four PCR rounds on ligated cDNA. TCRdb recomputed calls from the UMI-ligation and nested PCR reads with MiXCR, one row per CDR3 protein. Of about 140,000 distinct CDR3 sequences listed, 15% to 20% are singletons. Remarks on this clonotype: Its antigen is undetermined.

This sequence originates from a human donor in good health. The genes are TRBV28 and TRBJ2-7, with 13 nucleotides matching TRBD2. Material: naive CD8+ T cells from blood. The CDR3 sequence is CASRGLAGLESYEQYF. CDR3 nucleotides: TGTGCCAGCAGGGGACTAGCGGGACTTGAGAGTTACGAGCAGTACTTC.